The TCR beta chain described here comes from a study of Tregs in tolerant kidney transplant recipients. Study-wide findings and caveats: Biological reproducibility was not directly addressed in this study. Activated donor B cell expansion appeared to reveal the most relevant donor-specific TCRbeta repertoire.

Germline CDR1 is SQVTM and CDR2 is ANQGSEA. This CDR3 comprises 12 residues. V lost 5 bases and J lost 0, with 5 bases in between. Unstimulated regulatory T cells (CD4+CD25+CD127-), CD4+CD25- non-regulatory cells, CD4 and CD8 cells were FACS-sorted from thawed PBMCs. Comments on this clone: Antigen unknown.

Sequencing used immunoSEQ multiplex PCR; TCRdb keeps in-frame clones, though not all of them. The table has tens of thousands of clones, 65% to 85% seen once. This sequence joins TRBV29-1 and TRBJ1-5; D call uncertain. Sequenced material: CD4+ T cells from blood. The sequence was collected from a human donor in good health. CDR3 DNA: TGCAGCGTTCAGAATAGCAATCAGCCCCAGCATTTT. This gives the protein CSVQNSNQPQHF.